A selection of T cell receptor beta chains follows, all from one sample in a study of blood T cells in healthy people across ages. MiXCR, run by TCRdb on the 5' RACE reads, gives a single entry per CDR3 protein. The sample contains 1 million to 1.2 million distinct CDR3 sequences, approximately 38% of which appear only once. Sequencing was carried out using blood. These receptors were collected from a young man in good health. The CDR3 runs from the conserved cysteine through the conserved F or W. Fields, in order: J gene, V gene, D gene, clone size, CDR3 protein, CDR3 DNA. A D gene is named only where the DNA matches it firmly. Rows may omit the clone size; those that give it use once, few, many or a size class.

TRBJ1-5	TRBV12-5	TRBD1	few	CASGPPGQGRSNQPQHF	TGTGCTAGTGGTCCTCCGGGACAGGGGAGAAGCAATCAGCCCCAGCATTTT
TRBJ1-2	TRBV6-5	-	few	CASSRSDRSFYGYTF	TGTGCCAGCAGTCGTTCGGACAGATCTTTCTATGGCTACACCTTC
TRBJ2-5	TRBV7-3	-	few	CASSLIWTPNEQYF	TGTGCCAGCAGCTTAATTTGGACACCCAATGAGCAGTACTTC
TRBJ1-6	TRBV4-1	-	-	CASSQWWSYNSPLHF	TGCGCCAGCAGCCAATGGTGGAGCTATAATTCACCCCTCCACTTT
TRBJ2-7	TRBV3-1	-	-	CASSFPGGESTYEQYF	TGTGCCAGCAGCTTCCCAGGAGGCGAATCCACCTACGAGCAGTACTTC
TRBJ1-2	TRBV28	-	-	CASIPLYGGYTF	TGTGCCAGCATTCCTCTTTATGGGGGCTACACCTTC
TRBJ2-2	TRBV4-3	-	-	CASSQVSQGGLAGELFF	TGCGCCAGCAGCCAAGTATCACAGGGAGGGTTGGCCGGGGAGCTGTTTTTT
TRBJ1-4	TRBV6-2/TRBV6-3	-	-	CASTSSNEKLFF	TGTGCCAGCACCTCGTCGAATGAAAAACTGTTTTTT
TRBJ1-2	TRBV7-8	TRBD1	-	CASSLAERVRGHAGYTF	TGTGCCAGCAGCTTAGCGGAGAGAGTCAGGGGGCATGCTGGCTACACCTTC
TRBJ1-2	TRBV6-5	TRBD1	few	CASRPQTGGSGYTF	TGTGCCAGCAGGCCACAGACAGGGGGTAGCGGCTACACCTTC
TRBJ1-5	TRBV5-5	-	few	CASSLRGRGSQPQHF	TGTGCCAGCAGCTTGAGAGGAAGGGGGAGTCAGCCCCAGCATTTT
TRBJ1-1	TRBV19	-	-	CASSDGGEVNTEAFF	TGTGCCAGTAGCGATGGGGGGGAAGTGAACACTGAAGCTTTCTTT
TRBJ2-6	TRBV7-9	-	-	CASSFLAGLDSGANVLTF	TGTGCCAGCAGCTTCTTGGCAGGGTTAGACTCTGGGGCCAACGTCCTGACTTTC
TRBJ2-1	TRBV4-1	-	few	CASTRGGDFYNEQFF	TGCGCCAGCACCAGGGGAGGGGACTTCTACAATGAGCAGTTCTTC
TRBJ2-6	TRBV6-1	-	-	CASSGGANVLTF	TGTGCCAGCAGTGGTGGGGCCAACGTCCTGACTTTC